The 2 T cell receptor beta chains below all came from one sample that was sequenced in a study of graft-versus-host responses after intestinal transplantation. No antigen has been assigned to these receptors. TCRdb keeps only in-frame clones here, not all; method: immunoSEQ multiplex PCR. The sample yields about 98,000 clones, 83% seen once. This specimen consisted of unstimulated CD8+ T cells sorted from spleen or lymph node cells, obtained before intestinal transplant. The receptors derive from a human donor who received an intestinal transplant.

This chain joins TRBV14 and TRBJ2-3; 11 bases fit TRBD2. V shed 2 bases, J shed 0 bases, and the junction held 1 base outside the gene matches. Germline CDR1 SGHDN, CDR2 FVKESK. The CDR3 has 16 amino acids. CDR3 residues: CASSQLAGGSTDTQYF. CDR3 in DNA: TGTGCCAGCAGCCAATTAGCGGGAGGGAGCACAGATACGCAGTATTTT. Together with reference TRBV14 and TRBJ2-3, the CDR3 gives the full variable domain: EAGVTQFPSHSVIEKGQTVTLRCDPISGHDNLYWYRRVMGKEIKFLLHFVKESKQDESGMPNNRFLAERTGGTYSTLKVQPAELEDSGVYFCASSQLAGGSTDTQYFGPGTRLTVL.

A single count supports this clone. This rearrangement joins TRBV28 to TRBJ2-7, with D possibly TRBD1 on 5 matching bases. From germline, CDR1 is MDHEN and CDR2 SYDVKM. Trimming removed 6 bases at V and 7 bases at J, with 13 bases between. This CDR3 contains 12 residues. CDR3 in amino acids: CASSPDSGEQYF. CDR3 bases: TGTGCCAGCAGCCCCGACTCAGGGGAGCAGTACTTC.